One and the same sample provided the 11 T cell receptor beta chains below, sequenced in a study of T cells in localized non-small cell lung cancer (dated by TCRdb to the early 2020s). Receptors were amplified or captured by the immunoSEQ multiplex PCR assay. Not all clones reach the TCRdb copy of this immuneACCESS table, which keeps in-frame sequences only. Checked studies attribute under half of the gap to unresolved V genes and leave the rest unexplained. Present in this sample are roughly 1,900 clones, 35% to 45% of which were seen just once. The top ten clones comprise around 6.5% of the sample. The material was lung tumor tissue, obtained before any cancer treatment. These TCRs come from a female donor older than 55 with stage II squamous cell lung carcinoma.

This clone is classed as medium-sized (0.01 to 0.1%). CDR3 nucleotides: TGTGCCAGCAGCTTACTAGCGGAGCAAGACAATGAGCAGTTCTTC. Its protein is CASSLLAEQDNEQFF. This rearrangement joins TRBV6-8 to TRBJ2-1; TRBD2 agrees at 8 bases. This CDR3 is 15 amino acids long. J gave up 5 bases and V 6 bases, and 9 bases lay outside the gene matches. The germline V gene encodes CDR1 MNHGY and CDR2 SAAAGT.

The gene calls are TRBV10-3 and TRBJ1-5, with D hard to call. Germline-derived CDR1 and CDR2 are ENHRY and SYGVKD. V was clipped by 2 bases and J by 3 bases, with 11 bases between them. The CDR3 loop spans 15 amino acids. The CDR3 sequence is CAISEGHRTNQPQHF. The DNA for the CDR3 is TGTGCCATCAGTGAGGGTCACAGAACCAATCAGCCCCAGCATTTT.

By sample share, this clone is medium-sized. The V and J genes are TRBV11-3 and TRBJ2-7; D possibly corresponds to TRBD1 (6 bases). The CDR3 loop spans 14 amino acids. The germline V gene encodes CDR1 SGHNT and CDR2 YENEEA. The V end was cut by 2 bases, the J end by 2 bases, with 10 bases between. CDR3 DNA sequence: TGTGCCAGCAGCTTAATGGCAGGGGCCTACGAGCAGTACTTC. Translated: CASSLMAGAYEQYF.

The V and J genes are TRBV30 and TRBJ1-5, with 7 positions matching TRBD1. The germline gives CDR1 GTSNPN, CDR2 SVGIG (reference sequence). With V trimmed by 1 base and J by 7 bases, 4 bases remained unmatched. This CDR3 is 13 amino acids long. CDR3 DNA sequence: TGTGCCTGGAGTGAAAAAGGGGGCCAGCCCCAGCATTTT. Its protein is CAWSEKGGQPQHF.

The chain is built from TRBV9 and TRBJ2-2; 9 nucleotides line up with TRBD1. The CDR3 has 15 amino acids. CDR1 is SGDLS, CDR2 YYNGEE, per germline. The V and J ends lost 0 bases and 9 bases, in that order; junction bases with no gene match: 6. The CDR3 DNA reads as TGTGCCAGCAGCGTAGGTGGGACAGGGTCCCGGGAGCTGTTTTTT. The encoded protein is CASSVGGTGSRELFF.

This clone occurred a few times. CDR3 DNA: TGTGCCAGCAGTTACTCACGTAGGCGGGACCGCACAGATACGCAGTATTTT. Its protein product is CASSYSRRRDRTDTQYF. The chain uses TRBV6-8 and TRBJ2-3; a possible D gene is TRBD2 (6 bases). This CDR3 is 17 amino acids long. From germline, CDR1 is MNHGY and CDR2 SAAAGT. Trimming pared 0 bases from V and 1 base from J, leaving 14 bases between.

The chain joins TRBV6-8 to TRBJ2-4, with TRBD2 as a possible D gene (6 bases). The CDR3 has 15 amino acids. Looked up from germline, CDR1 is MNHGY and CDR2 is SAAAGT. V dropped 6 bases and J dropped 3 bases, with 15 bases sitting between them. For the CDR3, the DNA is TGTGCCAGCAGATCCATGGGGGGAAGCAAAAACATTCAGTACTTC. Residues: CASRSMGGSKNIQYF.

The chain employs TRBV9 and TRBJ1-3; TRBD1 is a possible D gene (6 bases). The CDR3 is made up of 15 amino acids. With 5 bases removed from V and 0 bases from J, the gap between germline ends came to 12 bases. CDR1 and CDR2 (germline): SGDLS, YYNGEE. CDR3 sequence (DNA): TGTGCCAGCAGACCGGGACACAACTCTGGAAACACCATATATTTT. It is translated as CASRPGHNSGNTIYF.

Turning to this clone: An end of the junction differs from the germline gene, which may be a read error. The chain joins TRBV18 to TRBJ1-1, with D uncertain. This CDR3 is built from 13 residues. In germline, CDR1 is KGHSH, CDR2 LQKENI. This CDR3 reads CASLPTPGAEAFF. The CDR3 DNA reads as TGTGCCAGCTTACCAACTCCGGGCGCTGAAGCTTTCTTT.

This clone has just a few counts. The V and J genes are TRBV6-8 and TRBJ1-2; tentatively, D is TRBD1 (5 bases). The CDR3 totals 12 residues. Trimming left V 6 bases short and J 5 bases short, with 10 bases between. The germline V gene has CDR1 MNHGY and CDR2 SAAAGT. In DNA, the CDR3 is TGTGCCAGCAGCCCGTCAGGGTATGGCTACACCTTC. Amino acid sequence: CASSPSGYGYTF.

This clone appeared once. This chain uses TRBV19 with TRBJ1-1; 7 positions match TRBD1. This CDR3 has 13 residues. The junction had 8 bases not matched to a gene; V was cut back by 5 bases and J by 8 bases. Germline V gene sequence: CDR1 LNHDA, CDR2 SQIVND (reference sequence). The CDR3 sequence: CASSPWGTEEAFF. The CDR3 coding sequence is TGTGCCAGTAGTCCGTGGGGGACAGAAGAAGCTTTCTTT.